The rows below give T cell receptor beta chains drawn from one sample of a study of blood T cell repertoires in COVID-19. Generated by immunoSEQ multiplex PCR, the TCRdb table keeps only in-frame clones and is missing some. Of about 170,000 clones in the sample, more than 75% were seen once. The sample taken for sequencing was PBMCs or T cells enriched from blood (not recorded which). The receptors stem from a human donor with acute COVID-19. The donor label of this sample is uncertain. Both conserved end residues are part of each CDR3. The order of the fields is clone size, V gene, J gene, CDR3 protein. Only part of the rows carry a size: once, few, many, or a class if the clone is expanded.

>.|TRBV29-1|TRBJ1-4
CSVDGAGTNEKLFF
>.|TRBV5-1|TRBJ2-7
CASSFGSYEQYF
>.|TRBV2|TRBJ2-2
CASSEAPRGAGELFF
>.|TRBV30|TRBJ1-4
CAVQSATNEKLFF
>.|TRBV2|TRBJ2-5
CASITGREETQYF
>.|TRBV6-2/TRBV6-3|TRBJ2-7
CASSPLKGQGTYEQYF
>.|TRBV7-8|TRBJ2-5
CASSPGTGIGETQYF
>.|TRBV4-2|TRBJ2-3
CASSQGASGEDTQYF
>.|TRBV30|TRBJ1-1
CAWSRKGLGLVNTEAFF
>.|TRBV7-9|TRBJ2-2
CASSHRTSGGTGELFF
>once|TRBV11-3|TRBJ2-3
CASSLSFQGTPTDTQYF
>.|TRBV5-4|TRBJ2-7
CASSAGLRSYEQYF
>.|TRBV5-6|TRBJ1-5
CASSLFEEGSRQPQHF
>.|TRBV3-1/TRBV3-2|TRBJ2-5
CASSQVGVPETQYF
>.|TRBV25-1|TRBJ1-6
CASSKSGQGLGSLHF
>.|TRBV2|TRBJ1-6
CARGQGSDSPLHF
>.|TRBV10-3|TRBJ2-1
CAISAAGYNEQFF